This T cell receptor beta chain appears in the sequencing data of a study of T cell changes during pregnancy in multiple sclerosis. Generated by immunoSEQ multiplex PCR, the TCRdb table keeps only in-frame clones and is missing some. The sample contains about 36,000 clones, 88% of which appear only once. Germline CDR1 reads LNHDA; CDR2 reads SQIVND (reference sequence). The CDR3 contains 16 residues. V was clipped by 3 bases and J by 0 bases, with 14 bases between them. Here the sequenced sample was CD8+ T cells from peripheral blood mononuclear cells, taken in the third trimester of pregnancy. The V call is TRBV19, the J call TRBJ1-1; D is unclear. This TCR came from a female donor with multiple sclerosis, enrolled in a pregnancy study. The CDR3 DNA is TGTGCCAGTAGTATGAATCAACACCTCATGAACACTGAAGCTTTCTTT. Translating gives CASSMNQHLMNTEAFF.